These 10 T cell receptor beta chains came from one sample sequenced in a study of T cell changes during pregnancy in multiple sclerosis. Here immunoSEQ multiplex PCR was the method, and the copy in TCRdb shows in-frame clones only, minus some. The sample lists fewer than 25,000 clones; about 89% were seen once. Material: CD4+ T cells from peripheral blood mononuclear cells, obtained in the third trimester of pregnancy. The receptors here all came from a female donor in good health, enrolled as a control in a pregnancy study.

The chain uses TRBV9 and TRBJ1-5; a possible D gene is TRBD1 (5 bases). The CDR3 spans 14 residues. The germline V gene encodes CDR1 SGDLS and CDR2 YYNGEE. Trimming pared 0 bases from V and 2 bases from J, leaving 6 bases between. CDR3 protein: CASSVEGGNQPQHF. CDR3 bases: TGTGCCAGCAGCGTAGAAGGGGGCAATCAGCCCCAGCATTTT.

About this clone itself: This specimen includes other DNA sequences encoding the same CDR3. The CDR3 coding sequence is TGTGCCAGCAGTGAGACAGGGAACACTGAAGCTTTCTTT. This encodes CASSETGNTEAFF. The genes are TRBV6-1 and TRBJ1-1; a possible D gene is TRBD1 (6 bases). CDR3 size: 13 residues. CDR1 MNHNS and CDR2 SASEGT come from the germline V gene. Trimming took 3 bases from V and 1 from J, leaving 6 bases between them.

The chain employs TRBV29-1 and TRBJ1-1; D call uncertain. Trimming left V 5 bases short and J 1 base short, with 5 bases between. The CDR3 loop spans 11 amino acids. CDR1 SQVTM and CDR2 ANQGSEA come from the germline V gene. The CDR3 protein is CSVHRNTEAFF. Written as DNA, the CDR3 is TGCAGCGTTCATAGGAACACTGAAGCTTTCTTT. The full variable domain, with the rest looked up from reference TRBV29-1 and TRBJ1-1, is SAVISQKPSRDICQRGTSLTIQCQVDSQVTMMFWYRQQPGQSLTLIATANQGSEATYESGFVIDKFPISRPNLTFSTLTVSNMSPEDSSIYLCSVHRNTEAFFGQGTRLTVV.

The chain employs TRBV7-2 and TRBJ2-3, with D tentatively TRBD1 (6 bases). CDR3 length: 14 residues. V was clipped by 5 bases and J by 0 bases, with 9 bases between them. CDR1 and CDR2 (germline): SGHTA, FQGNSA. The CDR3 sequence is CASSAQGSTDTQYF. CDR3 bases: TGTGCCAGCAGCGCACAGGGTAGCACAGATACGCAGTATTTT.

This chain connects TRBV4-1 to TRBJ2-7; 8 nucleotides agree with TRBD2. Trimming at V came to 0 bases and at J to 6 bases, leaving 7 bases not matched to a gene. The CDR3 spans 15 residues. Germline assignment: CDR1 MGHRA and CDR2 YSYEKL. CDR3 amino acids: CASSQDGAGGREQYF. The CDR3 nucleotides read TGCGCCAGCAGCCAAGACGGGGCGGGGGGTCGCGAGCAGTACTTC.

The chain joins TRBV28 to TRBJ1-2; no clear D. The V gene lost 5 bases and the J gene lost 2 bases, with 12 bases spanning the gap. Germline V gene sequence: CDR1 MDHEN, CDR2 SYDVKM. The CDR3 extends over 14 amino acids. CDR3 in amino acids: CASSKARGNYGYTF. In DNA form, the CDR3 reads TGTGCCAGCAGTAAGGCTCGCGGAAACTATGGCTACACCTTC.

This clone was seen a single time. The gene calls are TRBV5-1 and TRBJ2-7; 8 nucleotides match TRBD1. The ends lost 4 bases at V and 3 bases at J; junction bases unmatched: 6. This CDR3 is 14 amino acids long. CDR1 and CDR2 (germline): SGHRS, YFSETQ. CDR3 sequence reads: CASSDGTGRYEQYF. As DNA, the CDR3 is TGCGCCAGCAGCGACGGGACAGGACGCTACGAGCAGTACTTC.

The chain combines TRBV27 with TRBJ1-5; the D gene is possibly TRBD1 (5 bases). Germline-derived CDR1 and CDR2 are MNHEY and SMNVEV (reference sequence). Between the trimmed V and J ends, which lost 4 bases and 4 bases, there was a span of 8 bases. The CDR3 runs to 13 residues. The CDR3 region has the DNA TGTGCCAGCAGTTCGGGGGGAAATCAGCCCCAGCATTTT. Its protein product is CASSSGGNQPQHF.

The chain combines TRBV7-9 with TRBJ2-1, with D perhaps matching TRBD2 (6 bases). Germline CDR1 is SEHNR and CDR2 is FQNEAQ (reference sequence). Trimming took 5 bases from V and 5 from J, leaving 19 bases between them. The CDR3 has 16 residues. The CDR3 DNA reads TGTGCCAGCAGCCGTGCGCTAGCGTATCCCAACAATGAGCAGTTCTTC. The encoded protein is CASSRALAYPNNEQFF.

The V and J genes are TRBV4-1 and TRBJ2-3, with D perhaps TRBD2 (6 bases). The CDR3 sequence is 17 residues long. Germline CDR1 reads MGHRA; CDR2 reads YSYEKL. Trimming left V 3 bases short and J 8 bases short, with 24 bases between. The CDR3 here is CASSQGGKGGWEGTQYF. The CDR3 nucleotides are TGCGCCAGCAGCCAGGGAGGAAAGGGCGGGTGGGAAGGTACGCAGTATTTT.